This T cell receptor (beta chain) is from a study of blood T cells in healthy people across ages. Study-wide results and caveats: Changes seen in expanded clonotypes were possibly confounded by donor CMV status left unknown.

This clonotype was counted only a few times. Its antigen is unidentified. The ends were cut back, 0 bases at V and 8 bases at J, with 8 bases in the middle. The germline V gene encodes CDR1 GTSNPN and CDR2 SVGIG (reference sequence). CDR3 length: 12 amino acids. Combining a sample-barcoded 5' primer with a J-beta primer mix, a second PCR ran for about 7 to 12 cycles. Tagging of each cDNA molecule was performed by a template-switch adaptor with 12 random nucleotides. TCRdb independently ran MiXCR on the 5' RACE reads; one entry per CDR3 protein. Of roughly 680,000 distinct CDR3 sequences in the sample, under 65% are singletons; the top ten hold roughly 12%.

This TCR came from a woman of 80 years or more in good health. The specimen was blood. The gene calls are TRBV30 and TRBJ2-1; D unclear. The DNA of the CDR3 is TGTGCCTGGAGTGTTTCCGGGTATGAGCAGTTCTTC. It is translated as CAWSVSGYEQFF.